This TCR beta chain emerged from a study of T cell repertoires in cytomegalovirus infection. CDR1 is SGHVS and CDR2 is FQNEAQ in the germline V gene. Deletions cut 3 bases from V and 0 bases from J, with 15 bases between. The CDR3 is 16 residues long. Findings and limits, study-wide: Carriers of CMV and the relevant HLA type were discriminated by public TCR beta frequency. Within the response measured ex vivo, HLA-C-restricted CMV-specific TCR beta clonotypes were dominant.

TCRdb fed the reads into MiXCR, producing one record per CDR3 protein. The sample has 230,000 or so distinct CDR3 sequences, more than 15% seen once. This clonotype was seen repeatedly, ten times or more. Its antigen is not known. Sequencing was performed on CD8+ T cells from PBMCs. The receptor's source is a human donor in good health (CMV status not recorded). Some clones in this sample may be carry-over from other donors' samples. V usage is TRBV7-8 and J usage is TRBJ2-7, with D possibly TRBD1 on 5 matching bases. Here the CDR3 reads CASSFLGQGTSYEQYF. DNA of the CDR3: TGTGCCAGCAGCTTTCTCGGTCAGGGAACCTCCTACGAGCAGTACTTC. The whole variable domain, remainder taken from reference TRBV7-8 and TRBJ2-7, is GAGVSQSPRYKVAKRGQDVALRCDPISGHVSLFWYQQALGQGPEFLTYFQNEAQLDKSGLPSDRFFAERPEGSVSTLKIQRTQQEDSAVYLCASSFLGQGTSYEQYFGPGTRLTVT.